Following are 5 T cell receptor beta chains from one sample sequenced in a study of blood T cell repertoires in COVID-19. The data were produced by immunoSEQ multiplex PCR, yet TCRdb's version contains in-frame clones alone and is incomplete. The profile covers 400,000 to 500,000 clones, with nearly 90% appearing a single time and 1.4% taken by the ten largest. Sequenced: PBMCs or T cells enriched from blood (not recorded which). Receptor source: a woman between 18 and 29 years old who had been exposed to COVID-19.

Concerning this clone: Other nucleotide sequences in the sample specify the same CDR3. V is TRBV18 and J is TRBJ1-1; 7 bases match TRBD1. With 6 bases clipped from V and 1 base from J, the junction kept 5 bases outside the gene matches. CDR3 length equals 14 residues. Germline CDR1 and CDR2: KGHSH and LQKENI. The CDR3 protein is CASSRDRKNTEAFF. In DNA form, the CDR3 reads TGTGCCAGCTCCCGGGACAGAAAGAACACTGAAGCTTTCTTT.

The chain uses TRBV30 and TRBJ2-5, with D possibly being TRBD1 (5 bases). The CDR3 consists of 15 residues. Trimming took off 5 bases at V and 2 bases at J, with 18 bases between the two ends. Looked up from germline, CDR1 is GTSNPN and CDR2 is SVGIG (reference sequence). For the CDR3, the DNA is TGTGCCTGGGTACTATCGGACAAATATCAAGAGACCCAGTACTTC. It is translated as CAWVLSDKYQETQYF.

This clone was counted only a few times. The gene calls are TRBV2 and TRBJ2-3, with D possibly TRBD2 on 6 matching bases. CDR1 SNHLY and CDR2 FYNNEI come from the germline V gene. The length of the CDR3 is 14 residues. Trimming removed 3 bases from V and 4 bases from J, with 11 bases in between. The CDR3 DNA sequence: TGTGCCAGCAGTGATTTGCGGGACTCAGATACGCAGTATTTT. It specifies CASSDLRDSDTQYF.

This clone occurred a few times. This chain joins TRBV18 and TRBJ1-1; 7 bases agree with TRBD1. The trim removed 4 bases at V and 7 bases at J, leaving 6 bases unmatched. Germline V gives CDR1 KGHSH, CDR2 LQKENI. This CDR3 has 13 amino acids. The CDR3 sequence: CASSQTGFGEAFF. The CDR3 region has the DNA TGTGCCAGCTCACAGACAGGGTTTGGTGAAGCTTTCTTT.

J is TRBJ2-1 and V is TRBV7-3; 9 bases line up with TRBD1. Germline trimming cut 4 bases from V and 6 bases from J; bases unmatched to any gene: 7. CDR3 length equals 15 residues. The germline CDR1 and CDR2 sequences are SGHTA and FQGTGA. The CDR3 is CASSSNGDRANEQFF. As DNA, the CDR3 is TGTGCCAGCAGCTCAAACGGGGACAGGGCCAATGAGCAGTTCTTC.